This TCR beta chain comes out of a study of relationships among human T cell subsets. This clonotype was found once. The antigen is unknown. The junction departs from the called germline gene at one end, perhaps through a read error. Overall study findings and caveats: A couple of pan T samples were processed with pan B cells. No significant subset differences appeared in V, D, J use, CDR3 length or N-additions. Over 60% of CD8+ cytotoxic sequences were in clones over 100 reads; regulatory and Th2 had few.

Germline loops: CDR1 SEHNR, CDR2 FQNEAQ (reference sequence). CDR3 length equals 15 residues. Semiquantitative ARM-PCR amplified T cell receptor alpha and beta CDR3 regions from mRNA. Exponential amplification used communal superprimers after tagged nested gene-specific primers in ARM-PCR. Nested primers were removed by exonuclease before the second PCR round. TCRdb redid the calling of the multiplex PCR reads with MiXCR, one entry per CDR3 protein. Here the sample spans 4,500 to 5,000 distinct CDR3 sequences, 78% being singletons. J is TRBJ1-1 and V is TRBV7-9; possibly TRBD1 for D (5 bases). The clonotype originates from a man aged 35 to 55 in good health. The source material was total T cells sorted from blood. This CDR3 reads CASSGWSQGHTEAFF. The CDR3 DNA sequence: TGCGCCAGCAGCGGTTGGTCCCAGGGTCACACTGAAGCTTTCTTT.